These 30 T cell receptor beta chains came from one sample sequenced in a study of CD8 T cells in Susac syndrome. It was with random hexamers that about 0.45 to 1 ug RNA was reverse transcribed. From the immunoSEQ multiplex PCR reads, TCRdb called clonotypes with MiXCR, one entry per CDR3 protein. This table holds 150,000 to 200,000 distinct CDR3 sequences, roughly 94% found once. The sample comprised CD4+ T cells from PBMCs. These receptors all stem from a human donor with multiple sclerosis.

The chain combines TRBV4-2 with TRBJ2-4; possibly TRBD2 for D (6 bases). Trimming took 1 base from V and 8 from J, leaving 12 bases between them. The length of the CDR3 is 14 residues. Germline V gene lookup returns CDR1 LGHNA and CDR2 YNFKEQ. The CDR3 nucleotides are TGTGCCAGCAGCCAAGGGGTGGGGGAGGACATTCAGTACTTC. It encodes CASSQGVGEDIQYF.

The chain is built from TRBV7-3 and TRBJ1-2; D gene uncertain. Per germline, CDR1 SGHTA and CDR2 FQGTGA. Trimming cost V 5 bases and J 7 bases, with 17 bases left between them. This CDR3 contains 14 residues. CDR3 in amino acids: CASSLGTSRAGYTF. The CDR3 DNA follows: TGTGCCAGCAGCCTCGGCACTTCCCGAGCTGGCTACACCTTC.

The chain is built from TRBV19 and TRBJ2-2; D gene uncertain. V was pared by 8 bases and J by 6 bases, with 16 bases between. This CDR3 is 14 amino acids long. The germline CDR1 and CDR2 sequences are LNHDA and SQIVND (reference sequence). The CDR3 is CASRISGVAGELFF. CDR3 nucleotides: TGTGCCAGTCGAATTTCAGGCGTGGCCGGGGAGCTGTTTTTT.

The chain has TRBV7-7 and TRBJ2-5; 9 bases align to TRBD1. The CDR3 is 16 amino acids. The germline gives CDR1 SSHAT, CDR2 FNYEAQ (reference sequence). V trimming: 3 bases; J trimming: 2 bases; junction bases outside the gene matches: 7. The CDR3 reads CASSLKGDRDQETQYF. The CDR3 DNA reads as TGTGCCAGCAGCTTGAAGGGGGACAGGGATCAAGAGACCCAGTACTTC.

The CDR3 is CASSRRGWDTQYF. The CDR3 bases are TGTGCCAGCAGCCGGAGGGGATGGGATACGCAGTATTTT. The V and J genes are TRBV14 and TRBJ2-3; TRBD2 might be the D (6 bases). Trimming shortened V by 4 bases and J by 6 bases, and 11 bases separated the two germline ends. Germline loops: CDR1 SGHDN, CDR2 FVKESK. The CDR3 covers 13 residues.

The gene calls are TRBV7-8 and TRBJ2-1; D remains ambiguous. Germline assignment: CDR1 SGHVS and CDR2 FQNEAQ. V was cut by 3 bases and J by 10 bases, with 13 bases left in between. The length of the CDR3 is 13 residues. CDR3 nucleotides: TGTGCCAGCAGCTTCCTGCCGCTTTGGGAGCAGTTCTTC. This sequence encodes CASSFLPLWEQFF. Filled out from reference TRBV7-8 and TRBJ2-1, the complete variable domain reads GAGVSQSPRYKVAKRGQDVALRCDPISGHVSLFWYQQALGQGPEFLTYFQNEAQLDKSGLPSDRFFAERPEGSVSTLKIQRTQQEDSAVYLCASSFLPLWEQFFGPGTRLTVL.

This sequence joins TRBV6-5 and TRBJ2-7; TRBD2 matches at 8 bases. J gave up 1 base and V 0 bases, and 11 bases lay outside the gene matches. Germline lookup yields CDR1 MNHEY and CDR2 SVGAGI. CDR3 length: 18 amino acids. Here the CDR3 reads CASSYSGVAGPFSYEQYF. The CDR3 DNA is TGTGCCAGCAGTTACTCGGGGGTAGCGGGACCTTTTTCCTACGAGCAGTACTTC.

The chain carries TRBV6-5 and TRBJ2-3; maybe TRBD2 (6 bases). Trimming stripped 6 bases from V and 4 bases from J, with 14 bases between. CDR1 is MNHEY and CDR2 is SVGAGI in the germline V gene. This CDR3 is 14 amino acids long. CDR3 residues: CASRSGTASDTQYF. DNA for the CDR3: TGTGCCAGCAGGTCCGGGACTGCCTCAGATACGCAGTATTTT.

The genes are TRBV28 and TRBJ1-1; no reliable D call. In germline, CDR1 is MDHEN, CDR2 SYDVKM. V lost 2 bases and J 6 bases, leaving 13 bases between the germline ends. The CDR3 has 14 residues. CDR3 region: CASSLRARLAEAFF. The DNA of the CDR3 is TGTGCCAGCAGTTTACGGGCTCGACTCGCTGAAGCTTTCTTT.

This clonotype was seen once. The chain recombines TRBV2 with TRBJ2-3; tentatively, D is TRBD2 (5 bases). Germline assignment: CDR1 SNHLY and CDR2 FYNNEI. V lost 1 base and J lost 3, with 8 bases in between. The CDR3 loop spans 14 amino acids. The DNA of the CDR3 is TGTGCCAGCAGTGAAGTCGAGGGAACAGATACGCAGTATTTT. It translates to CASSEVEGTDTQYF.

This sequence joins TRBV29-1 and TRBJ1-2, with a weak D call TRBD1 (6 bases). The CDR3 is 13 amino acids. Trimming removed 0 bases at V and 8 bases at J, with 13 bases between. CDR1 is SQVTM, CDR2 ANQGSEA, per germline. CDR3 coding DNA: TGCAGCGTTGAAGACGGACAGATCCAGGGCTACACCTTC. This translates into CSVEDGQIQGYTF.

V and J are TRBV3-1 and TRBJ1-2; no definite D call. This CDR3 is built from 12 residues. V shed 0 bases and J shed 7 bases, with 6 bases lying between them. The germline V gene encodes CDR1 LGHDT and CDR2 YNNKEL (reference sequence). The CDR3 nucleotides are TGTGCCAGCAGCCAAGATTTCGGTGGCTACACCTTC. It yields the protein CASSQDFGGYTF.

The rearrangement links TRBV30 to TRBJ1-4; D possibly corresponds to TRBD1 (5 bases). The germline CDR1 and CDR2 sequences are GTSNPN and SVGIG (reference sequence). V lost 0 bases and J lost 8, with 13 bases in between. This CDR3 is 14 amino acids long. Written as DNA, the CDR3 is TGTGCCTGGAGTGTCGGGGTTGCAGGGGAAAAACTGTTTTTT. Its translation: CAWSVGVAGEKLFF.

This sequence joins TRBV4-3 and TRBJ1-2; TRBD1 is a possible D gene (5 bases). Germline CDR1 is LGHNA and CDR2 is YSLEER. Trimming removed 4 bases from V and 3 bases from J, with 18 bases in between. The CDR3 has 16 amino acids. The CDR3 DNA reads as TGCGCCAGCAGCCGCGATTCCAGGGTGGAGGACTATGGCTACACCTTC. This codes for CASSRDSRVEDYGYTF.

The genes are TRBV20-1 and TRBJ1-2; D uncertain. Between the trimmed V and J ends, which lost 0 bases and 6 bases, there was a span of 8 bases. The CDR3 is 12 amino acids. Per germline, CDR1 DFQATT and CDR2 SNEGSKA (reference sequence). For the CDR3, the DNA is TGCAGTGCTAGAGAAGGGTTTGATGGCTACACCTTC. It encodes CSAREGFDGYTF.

This clonotype was observed a handful of times. This sequence joins TRBV2 and TRBJ2-6; D is unclear. The CDR3 length is 17 residues. V was cut by 3 bases and J by 4 bases, with 16 bases left in between. Germline V CDR1 and CDR2: SNHLY, FYNNEI. The CDR3 DNA reads as TGTGCCAGCAGTGAGGCTACCCTCACCTCCGGGGCCAACGTCCTGACTTTC. This translates into CASSEATLTSGANVLTF.

This rearrangement joins TRBV20-1 to TRBJ1-5; 7 bases fit TRBD1. This CDR3 is 15 amino acids long. Unmatched junction bases numbered 6, after V lost 3 bases and J lost 1 base. Looked up from germline, CDR1 is DFQATT and CDR2 is SNEGSKA (reference sequence). In DNA, the CDR3 is TGCAGTGCTAGGGCAACAGGGGCCAGCAATCAGCCCCAGCATTTT. As protein: CSARATGASNQPQHF.

This clonotype was observed once. The chain links TRBV4-3 to TRBJ1-1; the D is unclear. V shed 0 bases and J shed 6 bases, with 17 bases lying between them. The germline CDR1 and CDR2 sequences are LGHNA and YSLEER. CDR3 length: 16 residues. CDR3 in amino acids: CASSQDKGGIEPEAFF. The DNA of the CDR3 is TGCGCCAGCAGCCAAGATAAAGGAGGGATTGAACCTGAAGCTTTCTTT.

The chain links TRBV20-1 to TRBJ2-7; D is undetermined. This CDR3 is built from 12 residues. The germline CDR1 and CDR2 sequences are DFQATT and SNEGSKA (reference sequence). Between the trimmed V and J ends, which lost 2 bases and 2 bases, there was a span of 7 bases. The CDR3 sequence: CSARPPTYEQYF. The CDR3 DNA follows: TGCAGTGCTAGACCTCCCACCTACGAGCAGTACTTC.

The gene calls are TRBV28 and TRBJ1-2; 9 bases agree with TRBD1. Losses at the gene ends were 5 bases for V and 0 bases for J; bases not matched to a gene: 4. The CDR3 runs to 15 residues. Per the germline V gene, CDR1 is MDHEN and CDR2 is SYDVKM. CDR3 sequence reads: CASSPGQGTNYGYTF. In nucleotides, the CDR3 is TGTGCCAGCAGTCCCGGACAGGGGACTAACTATGGCTACACCTTC.

This clonotype has only one observation. The chain uses TRBV12-3 or TRBV12-4 and TRBJ1-2, with 7 bases lining up with TRBD1. Trimming removed 3 bases from V and 6 bases from J; junction bases left unmatched: 7. The CDR3 runs to 14 residues. This chain's CDR3 is CASSFNAGGDGYTF. CDR3 coding DNA: TGTGCCAGCAGTTTTAACGCAGGGGGGGATGGCTACACCTTC.

The rearrangement links TRBV12-3 or TRBV12-4 to TRBJ1-1, with D hard to call. The V and J ends lost 7 bases and 0 bases respectively, with 12 bases between them. The CDR3 consists of 14 residues. Written as DNA, the CDR3 is TGTGCCAGCACCCTCAGGACCATGAACACTGAAGCTTTCTTT. Translated: CASTLRTMNTEAFF.

The J gene is TRBJ2-1, the V gene TRBV16, with D tentatively TRBD1 or TRBD2 (5 bases each). Per the germline V gene, CDR1 is KGHSY and CDR2 is FQNENV. This CDR3 has 15 amino acids. Trimming took 4 bases from V and 0 from J, leaving 10 bases between them. CDR3 DNA: TGTGCCAGCAGCCCGGAGGACAACTCCTACAATGAGCAGTTCTTC. Translated: CASSPEDNSYNEQFF.

The chain is built from TRBV3-1 and TRBJ2-7; the match to TRBD2 covers 10 bases. Germline V gene lookup returns CDR1 LGHDT and CDR2 YNNKEL (reference sequence). This CDR3 is built from 15 residues. V dropped 0 bases and J dropped 5; count of bases not matched to a gene: 4. CDR3 DNA: TGTGCCAGCAGCCAAGATACCCTAGCGGGAGACGAGCAGTACTTC. This codes for CASSQDTLAGDEQYF.

The genes are TRBV13 and TRBJ2-3; a possible D gene is TRBD1 (5 bases). This CDR3 has 15 amino acids. The germline V gene has CDR1 PRHDT and CDR2 FYEKMQ (reference sequence). The V gene lost 0 bases and the J gene lost 6 bases, with 13 bases spanning the gap. Here the CDR3 DNA reads TGTGCCAGCAGCTTAGGTGAAAGGGGCGTGGATACGCAGTATTTT. Translation: CASSLGERGVDTQYF.

The chain employs TRBV7-2 and TRBJ1-5; no firm D call. Germline V CDR1 and CDR2: SGHTA, FQGNSA. Trimming removed 5 bases at V and 8 bases at J, with 10 bases between. This CDR3 has 12 residues. The CDR3 reads CASSPQEKPQHF. As DNA, the CDR3 is TGTGCCAGCAGCCCTCAAGAAAAGCCCCAGCATTTT.

This clonotype was seen just once. The V call is TRBV12-3 or TRBV12-4, the J call TRBJ2-5, with TRBD2 matching over 9 bases. V was clipped by 3 bases and J by 1 base; unmatched bases: 6. This CDR3 spans 16 amino acids. The CDR3 DNA reads TGTGCCAGCAGTTTTTGGGCTAGCGGGACCCAAGAGACCCAGTACTTC. Its translation is CASSFWASGTQETQYF.

The gene calls are TRBV9 and TRBJ2-2; TRBD2 agrees at 10 bases. V was clipped by 7 bases and J by 0 bases; unmatched bases: 15. The CDR3 runs to 19 residues. The germline V gene encodes CDR1 SGDLS and CDR2 YYNGEE. CDR3 sequence (DNA): TGTGCCAGCTCAAATACCCCCGCTAGCGGGAGTACGAACACCGGGGAGCTGTTTTTT. Encoded protein: CASSNTPASGSTNTGELFF. Full variable domain (missing parts from reference TRBV9 and TRBJ2-2): DSGVTQTPKHLITATGQRVTLRCSPRSGDLSVYWYQQSLDQGLQFLIQYYNGEERAKGNILERFSAQQFPDLHSELNLSSLELGDSALYFCASSNTPASGSTNTGELFFGEGSRLTVL.

This clonotype occurred once. This sequence joins TRBV18 and TRBJ2-7; TRBD1 matches at 8 bases. CDR3 length equals 16 residues. CDR1 and CDR2 from the germline V gene are KGHSH and LQKENI. Trimming took 4 bases from V and 0 from J; bases not matched to a gene: 8. The CDR3 spells CASSQTTGGSSYEQYF. CDR3 bases: TGTGCCAGCTCACAGACCACAGGGGGTAGCTCCTACGAGCAGTACTTC.

This clonotype was detected a few times. The chain is built from TRBV5-6 and TRBJ2-5; D ambiguous. With 4 bases removed from V and 5 bases from J, the gap between germline ends came to 12 bases. Germline V lookup: CDR1 SGHDT, CDR2 YYEEEE. The CDR3 runs 13 residues. CDR3 nucleotides: TGTGCCAGCAGCCGGACGGGCACTGAGACCCAGTACTTC. Translation gives CASSRTGTETQYF.